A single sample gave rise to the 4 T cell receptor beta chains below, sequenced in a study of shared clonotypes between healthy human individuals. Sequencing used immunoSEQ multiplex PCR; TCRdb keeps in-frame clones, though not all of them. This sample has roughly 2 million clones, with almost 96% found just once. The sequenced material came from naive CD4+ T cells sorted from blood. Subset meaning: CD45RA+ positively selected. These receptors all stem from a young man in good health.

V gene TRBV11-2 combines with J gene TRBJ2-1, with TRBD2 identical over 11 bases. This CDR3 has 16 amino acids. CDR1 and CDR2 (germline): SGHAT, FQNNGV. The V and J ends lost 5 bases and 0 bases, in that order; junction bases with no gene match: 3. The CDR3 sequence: CASSPGTSGSYNEQFF. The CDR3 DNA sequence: TGTGCCAGCAGCCCCGGGACTAGCGGCTCCTACAATGAGCAGTTCTTC.

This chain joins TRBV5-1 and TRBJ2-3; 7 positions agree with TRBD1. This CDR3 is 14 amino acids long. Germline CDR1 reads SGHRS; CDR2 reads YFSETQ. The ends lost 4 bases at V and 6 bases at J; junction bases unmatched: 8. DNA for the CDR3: TGCGCCAGCAGCGGGGGACAGTCGGGTGATACGCAGTATTTT. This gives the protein CASSGGQSGDTQYF.

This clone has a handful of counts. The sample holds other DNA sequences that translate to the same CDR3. Here the CDR3 DNA reads TGTGCCAGCTCACCACGAGACAGCAATTCACCCCTCCACTTT. Translating gives CASSPRDSNSPLHF. V and J are TRBV18 and TRBJ1-6; maybe TRBD1 (5 bases). Trimming pared 1 base from V and 7 bases from J, leaving 8 bases between. The CDR3 has 14 amino acids. Per the germline V gene, CDR1 is KGHSH and CDR2 is LQKENI.

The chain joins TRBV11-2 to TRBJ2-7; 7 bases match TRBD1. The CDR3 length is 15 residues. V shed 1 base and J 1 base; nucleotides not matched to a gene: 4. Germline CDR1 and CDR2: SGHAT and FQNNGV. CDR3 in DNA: TGTGCCAGCAGCTTAGTAGGGGACAGATCCTACGAGCAGTACTTC. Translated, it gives CASSLVGDRSYEQYF.